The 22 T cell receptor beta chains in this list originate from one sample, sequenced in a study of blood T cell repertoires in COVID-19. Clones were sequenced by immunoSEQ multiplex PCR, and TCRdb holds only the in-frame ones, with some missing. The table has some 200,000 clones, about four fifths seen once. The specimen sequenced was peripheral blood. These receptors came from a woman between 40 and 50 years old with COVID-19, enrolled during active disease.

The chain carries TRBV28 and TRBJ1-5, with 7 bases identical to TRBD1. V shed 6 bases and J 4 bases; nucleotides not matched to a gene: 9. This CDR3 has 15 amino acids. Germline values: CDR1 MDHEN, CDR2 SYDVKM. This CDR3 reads CASSPGQGGNQPQHF. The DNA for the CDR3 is TGTGCCAGCAGCCCCGGGCAGGGGGGAAATCAGCCCCAGCATTTT.

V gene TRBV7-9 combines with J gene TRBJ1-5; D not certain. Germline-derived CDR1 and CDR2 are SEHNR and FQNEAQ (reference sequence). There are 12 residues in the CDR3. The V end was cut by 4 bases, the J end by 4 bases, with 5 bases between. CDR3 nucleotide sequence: TGTGCCAGCAGCTCTTTAAATCAGCCCCAGCATTTT. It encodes CASSSLNQPQHF.

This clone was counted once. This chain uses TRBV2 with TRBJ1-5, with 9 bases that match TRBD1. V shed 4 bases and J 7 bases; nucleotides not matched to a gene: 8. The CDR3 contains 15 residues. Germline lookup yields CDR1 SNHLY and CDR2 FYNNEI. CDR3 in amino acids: CASSAGTGSSQPQHF. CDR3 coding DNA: TGTGCCAGCAGTGCTGGGACAGGGAGTTCCCAGCCCCAGCATTTT. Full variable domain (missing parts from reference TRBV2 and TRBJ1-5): EPEVTQTPSHQVTQMGQEVILRCVPISNHLYFYWYRQILGQKVEFLVSFYNNEISEKSEIFDDQFSVERPDGSNFTLKIRSTKLEDSAMYFCASSAGTGSSQPQHFGDGTRLSIL.

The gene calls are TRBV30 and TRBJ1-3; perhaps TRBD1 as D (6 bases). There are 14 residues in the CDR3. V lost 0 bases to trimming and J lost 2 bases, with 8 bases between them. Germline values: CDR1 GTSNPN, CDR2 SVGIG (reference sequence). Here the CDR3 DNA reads TGTGCCTGGAGTGTAAACAGGGCTGGAAACACCATATATTTT. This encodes CAWSVNRAGNTIYF.

The CDR3 region is CASRSGGRTGELFF. The CDR3 DNA reads as TGTGCCAGCAGGTCAGGGGGCCGCACCGGGGAGCTGTTTTTT. This chain uses TRBV6-5 with TRBJ2-2, with TRBD1 matching 8 bases. V gave up 6 bases and J gave up 4 bases; unmatched junction bases: 4. The germline V gene has CDR1 MNHEY and CDR2 SVGAGI. The CDR3 runs to 14 residues.

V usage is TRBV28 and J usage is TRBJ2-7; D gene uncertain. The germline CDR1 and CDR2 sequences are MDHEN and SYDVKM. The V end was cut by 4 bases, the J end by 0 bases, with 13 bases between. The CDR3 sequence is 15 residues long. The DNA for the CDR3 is TGTGCCAGCAGTTCGGTGGAGCTCAGCTCCTACGAGCAGTACTTC. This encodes CASSSVELSSYEQYF.

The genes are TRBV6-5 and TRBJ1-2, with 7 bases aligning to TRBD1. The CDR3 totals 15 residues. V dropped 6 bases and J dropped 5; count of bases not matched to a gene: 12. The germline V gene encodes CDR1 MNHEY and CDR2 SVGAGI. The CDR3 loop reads CASSDRQGVTYGYTF. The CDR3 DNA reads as TGTGCCAGCAGCGACCGACAGGGTGTGACTTATGGCTACACCTTC.

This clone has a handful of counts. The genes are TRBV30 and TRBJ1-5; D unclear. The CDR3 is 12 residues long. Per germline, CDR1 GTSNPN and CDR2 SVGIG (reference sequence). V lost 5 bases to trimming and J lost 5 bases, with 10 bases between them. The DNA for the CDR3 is TGTGCCTGGGGAAGCGAATATCAGCCCCAGCATTTT. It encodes CAWGSEYQPQHF. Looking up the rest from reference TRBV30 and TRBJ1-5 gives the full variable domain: SQTIHQWPATLVQPVGSPLSLECTVEGTSNPNLYWYRQAAGRGLQLLFYSVGIGQISSEVPQNLSASRPQDRQFILSSKKLLLSDSGFYLCAWGSEYQPQHFGDGTRLSIL.

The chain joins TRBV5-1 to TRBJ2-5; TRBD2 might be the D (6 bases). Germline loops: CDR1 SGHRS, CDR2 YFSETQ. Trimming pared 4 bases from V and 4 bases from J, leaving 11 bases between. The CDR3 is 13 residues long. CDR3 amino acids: CASSPTGRETQYF. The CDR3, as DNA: TGCGCCAGCAGCCCAACCGGGAGAGAGACCCAGTACTTC.

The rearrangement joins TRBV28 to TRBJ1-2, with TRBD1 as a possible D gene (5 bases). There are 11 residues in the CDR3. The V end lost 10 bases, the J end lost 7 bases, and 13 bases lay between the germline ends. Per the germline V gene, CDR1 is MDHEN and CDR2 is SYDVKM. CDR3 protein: CATYGGVGYTF. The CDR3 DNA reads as TGTGCCACCTACGGAGGGGTTGGCTACACCTTC.

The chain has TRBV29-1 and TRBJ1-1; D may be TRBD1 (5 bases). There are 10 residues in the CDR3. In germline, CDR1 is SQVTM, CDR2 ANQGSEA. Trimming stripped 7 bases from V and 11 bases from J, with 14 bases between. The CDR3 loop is CSAAGERAFF. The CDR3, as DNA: TGCAGCGCCGCGGGGGAGAGGGCTTTCTTT.

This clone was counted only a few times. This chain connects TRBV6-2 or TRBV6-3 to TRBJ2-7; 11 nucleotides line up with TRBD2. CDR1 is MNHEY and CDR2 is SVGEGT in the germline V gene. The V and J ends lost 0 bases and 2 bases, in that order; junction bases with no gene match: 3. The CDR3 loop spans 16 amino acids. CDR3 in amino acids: CASSYSLAGGTYEQYV. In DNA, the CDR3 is TGTGCCAGCAGTTACTCGCTAGCGGGGGGCACCTACGAGCAGTACGTC.

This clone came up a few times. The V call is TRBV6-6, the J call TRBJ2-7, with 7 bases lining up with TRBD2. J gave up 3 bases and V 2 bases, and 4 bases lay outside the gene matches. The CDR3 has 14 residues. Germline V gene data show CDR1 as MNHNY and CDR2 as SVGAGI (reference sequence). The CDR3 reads CASSYGREIYEQYF. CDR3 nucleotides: TGTGCCAGCAGTTACGGGCGGGAGATCTACGAGCAGTACTTC.

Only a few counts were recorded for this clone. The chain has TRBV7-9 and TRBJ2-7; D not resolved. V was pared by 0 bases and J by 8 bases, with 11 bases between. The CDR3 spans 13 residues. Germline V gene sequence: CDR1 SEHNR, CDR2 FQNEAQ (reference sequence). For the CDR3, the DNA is TGTGCCAGCAGCTTAGCTTCGGGTTTGAAGCAGTACTTC. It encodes CASSLASGLKQYF.

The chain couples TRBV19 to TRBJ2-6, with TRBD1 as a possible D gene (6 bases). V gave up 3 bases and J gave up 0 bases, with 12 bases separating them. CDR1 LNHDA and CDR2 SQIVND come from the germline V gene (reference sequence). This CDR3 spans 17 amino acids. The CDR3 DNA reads TGTGCCAGTAGTATTCTTCAGGGGAGCTCTGGGGCCAACGTCCTGACTTTC. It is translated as CASSILQGSSGANVLTF.

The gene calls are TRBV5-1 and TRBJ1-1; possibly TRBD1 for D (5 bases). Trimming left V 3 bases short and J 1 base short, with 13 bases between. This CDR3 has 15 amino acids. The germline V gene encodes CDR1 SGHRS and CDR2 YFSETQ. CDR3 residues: CASSSGGPPNTEAFF. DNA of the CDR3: TGCGCCAGCAGCTCCGGGGGTCCCCCGAACACTGAAGCTTTCTTT. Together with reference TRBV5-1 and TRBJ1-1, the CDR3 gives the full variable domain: KAGVTQTPRYLIKTRGQQVTLSCSPISGHRSVSWYQQTPGQGLQFLFEYFSETQRNKGNFPGRFSGRQFSNSRSEMNVSTLELGDSALYLCASSSGGPPNTEAFFGQGTRLTVV.

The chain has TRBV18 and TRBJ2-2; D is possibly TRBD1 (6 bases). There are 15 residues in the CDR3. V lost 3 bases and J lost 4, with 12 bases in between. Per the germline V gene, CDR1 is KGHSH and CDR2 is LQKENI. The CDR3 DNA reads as TGTGCCAGCTCACCTTCAGGGGTAGGCACCGGGGAGCTGTTTTTT. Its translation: CASSPSGVGTGELFF.

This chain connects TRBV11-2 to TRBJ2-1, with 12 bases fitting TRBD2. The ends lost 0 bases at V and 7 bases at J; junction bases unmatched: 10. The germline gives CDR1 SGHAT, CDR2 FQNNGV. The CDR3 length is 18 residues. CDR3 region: CASSLEWPSGRAGNEQFF. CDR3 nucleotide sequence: TGTGCCAGCAGCTTAGAGTGGCCTAGCGGGAGGGCCGGAAATGAGCAGTTCTTC. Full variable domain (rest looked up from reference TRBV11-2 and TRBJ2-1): EAGVAQSPRYKIIEKRQSVAFWCNPISGHATLYWYQQILGQGPKLLIQFQNNGVVDDSQLPKDRFSAERLKGVDSTLKIQPAKLEDSAVYLCASSLEWPSGRAGNEQFFGPGTRLTVL.

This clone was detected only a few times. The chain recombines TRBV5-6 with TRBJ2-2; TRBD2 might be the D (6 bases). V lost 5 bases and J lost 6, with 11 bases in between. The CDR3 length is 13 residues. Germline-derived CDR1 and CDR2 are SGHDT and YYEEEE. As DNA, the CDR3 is TGTGCCAGCAGGCTTTGGGGGGCCGGGGAGCTGTTTTTT. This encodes CASRLWGAGELFF.

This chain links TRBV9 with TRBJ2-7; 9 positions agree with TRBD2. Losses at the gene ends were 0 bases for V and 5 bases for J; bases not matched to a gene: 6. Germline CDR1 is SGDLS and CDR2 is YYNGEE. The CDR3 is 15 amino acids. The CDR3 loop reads CASSVEISGSHEQYF. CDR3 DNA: TGTGCCAGCAGCGTAGAGATTAGCGGGAGCCACGAGCAGTACTTC.

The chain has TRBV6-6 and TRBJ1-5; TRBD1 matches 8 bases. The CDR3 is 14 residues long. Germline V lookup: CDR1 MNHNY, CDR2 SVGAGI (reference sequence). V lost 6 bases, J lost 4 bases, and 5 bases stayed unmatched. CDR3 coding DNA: TGTGCCAGCAGGGGACAGGCGCTAAATCAGCCCCAGCATTTT. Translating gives CASRGQALNQPQHF.

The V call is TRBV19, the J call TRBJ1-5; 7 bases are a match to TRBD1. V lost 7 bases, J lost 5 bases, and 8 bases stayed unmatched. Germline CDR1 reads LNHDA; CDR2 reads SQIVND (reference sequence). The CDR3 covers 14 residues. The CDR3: CASNTQGVDQPQHF. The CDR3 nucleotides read TGTGCCAGTAATACCCAGGGGGTCGATCAGCCCCAGCATTTT.